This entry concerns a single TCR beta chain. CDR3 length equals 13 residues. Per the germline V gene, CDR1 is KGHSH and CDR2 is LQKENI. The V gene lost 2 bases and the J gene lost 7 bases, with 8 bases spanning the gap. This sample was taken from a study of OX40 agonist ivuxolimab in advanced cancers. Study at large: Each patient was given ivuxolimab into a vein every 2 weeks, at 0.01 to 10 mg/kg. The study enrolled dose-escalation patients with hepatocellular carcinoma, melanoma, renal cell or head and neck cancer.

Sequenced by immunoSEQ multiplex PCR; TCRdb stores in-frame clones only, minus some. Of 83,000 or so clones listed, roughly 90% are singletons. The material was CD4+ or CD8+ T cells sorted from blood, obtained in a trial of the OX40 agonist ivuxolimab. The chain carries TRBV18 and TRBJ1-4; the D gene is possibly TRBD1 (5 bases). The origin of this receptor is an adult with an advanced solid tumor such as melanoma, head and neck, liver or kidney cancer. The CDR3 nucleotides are TGTGCCAGCTCACCAGGGGGGAGTGAAAAACTGTTTTTT. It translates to CASSPGGSEKLFF.